There are a few counts of the clone carrying this T cell receptor (beta chain). The primer mix had 60 Vbeta and 13 Jbeta primers. Here immunoSEQ multiplex PCR was the method, and the copy in TCRdb shows in-frame clones only, minus some. The repertoire has around 97,000 clones, around 10% of them found once; the top ten carry 5.1%. The sample comes from a study of cytomegalovirus exposure and HLA in healthy donors. This CDR3 comprises 15 residues. The V and J ends lost 0 bases and 4 bases, in that order; junction bases with no gene match: 3. In germline, CDR1 is KGHSH, CDR2 LQKENI. V gene TRBV18 combines with J gene TRBJ2-1, with 7 bases matching TRBD2. Sequencing was carried out using PBMCs. This sequence was found in a man in his forties or fifties in good health and CMV-seropositive. CDR3 bases: TGTGCCAGCTCACCACCGCGACTAGCTTACAATGAGCAGTTCTTC. It encodes CASSPPRLAYNEQFF.